Below, 17 T cell receptor beta chains from the same sample are listed, as sequenced in a study of shared clonotypes between healthy human individuals. Profiled with immunoSEQ multiplex PCR; TCRdb holds only in-frame clones, not every one. This table holds some 2,100,000 clones, about 94% found once. Sequences were obtained from naive CD4+ T cells sorted from blood. Regarding subset: CD45RA+ positively selected. The receptor set was obtained from a man aged 18-30 years in good health.

V usage is TRBV28 and J usage is TRBJ1-2; 7 bases match TRBD1. This CDR3 spans 16 amino acids. The V gene's germline CDR1 is MDHEN and CDR2 SYDVKM. J lost 3 bases, V lost 2 bases, and 9 bases had no gene match. The CDR3 reads CASSLPNQGGDYGYTF. As DNA, the CDR3 is TGTGCCAGCAGTTTACCCAATCAGGGGGGGGACTATGGCTACACCTTC.

The chain joins TRBV10-3 to TRBJ1-1; possibly TRBD1 for D (5 bases). Germline values: CDR1 ENHRY, CDR2 SYGVKD. The CDR3 has 15 residues. Trimming stripped 10 bases from V and 7 bases from J, with 25 bases between. The CDR3 here is CATGPRGMGTNEAFF. The CDR3 coding sequence is TGTGCCACCGGCCCTCGGGGGATGGGTACGAATGAAGCTTTCTTT.

The J gene is TRBJ2-2, the V gene TRBV2; 9 bases agree with TRBD2. CDR1 and CDR2 from the germline V gene are SNHLY and FYNNEI. The CDR3 covers 15 residues. Unmatched junction bases numbered 6, after V lost 8 bases and J lost 2 bases. CDR3 nucleotides: TGTGCCAGCGGCGGGGGGGCGCCTAACACCGGGGAGCTGTTTTTT. Translated, it gives CASGGGAPNTGELFF.

Regarding this clone: Other DNA variants within this sample encode the same CDR3. The V call is TRBV7-2, the J call TRBJ2-2; no clear D. The V gene lost 2 bases and the J gene lost 8 bases, with 9 bases spanning the gap. CDR3 size: 13 residues. Looked up from germline, CDR1 is SGHTA and CDR2 is FQGNSA. CDR3 in amino acids: CASSLRALGELFF. CDR3 nucleotide sequence: TGTGCCAGCAGCTTAAGGGCATTGGGGGAGCTGTTTTTT.

To note about this clone: Other DNA variants within this sample encode the same CDR3. The chain recombines TRBV2 with TRBJ2-1; 9 bases agree with TRBD2. CDR1 and CDR2 from the germline V gene are SNHLY and FYNNEI. J gave up 4 bases and V 4 bases, and 2 bases lay outside the gene matches. CDR3 length equals 14 residues. The CDR3: CASSGLAGYNEQFF. CDR3 nucleotides: TGTGCCAGCAGTGGCCTAGCGGGATACAATGAGCAGTTCTTC.

A single count supports this clone. The chain has TRBV25-1 and TRBJ1-1, with 8 bases identical to TRBD1. CDR1 MGHDK and CDR2 SYGVNS come from the germline V gene. This CDR3 has 13 residues. Germline trimming cut 8 bases from V and 4 bases from J; bases unmatched to any gene: 6. The CDR3 DNA follows: TGTGCCAGCGTTCGACAGGGGAGCACTGAAGCTTTCTTT. It yields the protein CASVRQGSTEAFF.

V and J are TRBV15 and TRBJ1-5; D is possibly TRBD1 (5 bases). CDR3 size: 14 residues. V dropped 0 bases and J dropped 6 bases, with 9 bases sitting between them. Per germline, CDR1 LNHNV and CDR2 YYDKDF (reference sequence). CDR3 amino acids: CATSRDGGIQPQHF. The CDR3 DNA reads TGTGCCACCAGCAGAGATGGGGGAATTCAGCCCCAGCATTTT.

The rearrangement joins TRBV5-1 to TRBJ1-2; the match to TRBD1 covers 7 bases. Germline V CDR1 and CDR2: SGHRS, YFSETQ. V shed 3 bases, J shed 7 bases, and the junction held 12 bases outside the gene matches. The CDR3 length is 15 residues. The CDR3 is CASSSESQGWGGYTF. In nucleotides, the CDR3 is TGCGCCAGCAGCTCTGAATCACAGGGGTGGGGTGGCTACACCTTC. The full variable domain, in which reference TRBV5-1 and TRBJ1-2 provide the parts outside the CDR3, is KAGVTQTPRYLIKTRGQQVTLSCSPISGHRSVSWYQQTPGQGLQFLFEYFSETQRNKGNFPGRFSGRQFSNSRSEMNVSTLELGDSALYLCASSSESQGWGGYTFGSGTRLTVV.

This clone was counted a few times. The chain links TRBV14 to TRBJ2-7, with D possibly being TRBD1 or TRBD2 (5 bases each). There are 15 residues in the CDR3. Germline CDR1 and CDR2: SGHDN and FVKESK. The V and J ends lost 4 bases and 0 bases respectively, with 13 bases between them. This CDR3 reads CASSPRDGISYEQYF. In nucleotides, the CDR3 is TGTGCCAGCAGCCCCCGGGACGGAATCTCCTACGAGCAGTACTTC.

The gene calls are TRBV5-1 and TRBJ2-3, with 7 bases identical to TRBD2. CDR1 is SGHRS, CDR2 YFSETQ, per germline. The CDR3 runs 14 residues. The junction had 7 bases not matched to a gene; V was cut back by 4 bases and J by 5 bases. CDR3 DNA: TGCGCCAGCAGCATGGGCGGGGGTCAAGATACGCAGTATTTT. Translating gives CASSMGGGQDTQYF.

The rearrangement uses TRBV5-8 and TRBJ2-5; either TRBD1 or TRBD2 may fit D (5 bases each). The CDR3 is 15 residues long. Trimming removed 5 bases from V and 4 bases from J, with 18 bases in between. CDR1 is SGHTS and CDR2 is YDEGEE in the germline V gene. The CDR3 sequence: CASSFGTKTSETQYF. In nucleotides, the CDR3 is TGTGCCAGCAGTTTTGGGACCAAGACGTCAGAGACCCAGTACTTC.

This chain uses TRBV27 with TRBJ1-4; D ambiguous. Germline-derived CDR1 and CDR2 are MNHEY and SMNVEV (reference sequence). There are 15 residues in the CDR3. Trimming shortened V by 5 bases and J by 7 bases, and 17 bases separated the two germline ends. DNA for the CDR3: TGTGCCAGCAGTCCTAGCTATTTTCGGCGTGAAAAACTGTTTTTT. Residues: CASSPSYFRREKLFF.

This clone was picked up one time. The CDR3 reads CASSVGLGSGTGELFF. CDR3 nucleotide sequence: TGTGCCAGCAGCGTAGGCCTTGGCTCCGGCACCGGGGAGCTGTTTTTT. This sequence joins TRBV9 and TRBJ2-2; unclear D gene. Germline-derived CDR1 and CDR2 are SGDLS and YYNGEE. The CDR3 runs to 16 residues. V lost 0 bases and J lost 4, with 13 bases in between.

The genes are TRBV11-3 and TRBJ2-2; TRBD2 matches at 7 bases. The CDR3 has 16 residues. From germline, CDR1 is SGHNT and CDR2 YENEEA. Trimming cost V 4 bases and J 2 bases; bases outside gene matches: 7. This chain's CDR3 is CASSYRSGINTGELFF. The CDR3 DNA is TGTGCCAGCAGCTATAGGAGCGGGATAAACACCGGGGAGCTGTTTTTT.

The chain carries TRBV4-2 and TRBJ1-3; D gene unclear. The CDR3 contains 17 residues. Per germline, CDR1 LGHNA and CDR2 YNFKEQ. Trimming left V 6 bases short and J 0 bases short, with 18 bases between. The DNA of the CDR3 is TGTGCCAGCAGTAGGCGGGAGGACGCCCTCTCTGGAAACACCATATATTTT. Protein product: CASSRREDALSGNTIYF.

A word on this clone: One end of the junction does not line up with germline, which may come from a read error. J is TRBJ1-2 and V is TRBV6-1, with D maybe TRBD1 (5 bases). CDR1 MNHNS and CDR2 SASEGT come from the germline V gene. CDR3 length: 14 residues. The CDR3 region is CASSGSGTKYGYTF. CDR3 nucleotide sequence: TGTGCCAGCAGTGGCTCCGGGACTAAGTATGGCTACACCTTC.

The genes are TRBV6-5 and TRBJ1-5; 7 positions match TRBD1. The CDR3 is 16 amino acids. The trim removed 3 bases at V and 2 bases at J, leaving 7 bases unmatched. Looked up from germline, CDR1 is MNHEY and CDR2 is SVGAGI. CDR3 protein: CASSYTGVGGNQPQHF. In DNA, the CDR3 is TGTGCCAGCAGTTATACAGGGGTAGGGGGCAATCAGCCCCAGCATTTT.